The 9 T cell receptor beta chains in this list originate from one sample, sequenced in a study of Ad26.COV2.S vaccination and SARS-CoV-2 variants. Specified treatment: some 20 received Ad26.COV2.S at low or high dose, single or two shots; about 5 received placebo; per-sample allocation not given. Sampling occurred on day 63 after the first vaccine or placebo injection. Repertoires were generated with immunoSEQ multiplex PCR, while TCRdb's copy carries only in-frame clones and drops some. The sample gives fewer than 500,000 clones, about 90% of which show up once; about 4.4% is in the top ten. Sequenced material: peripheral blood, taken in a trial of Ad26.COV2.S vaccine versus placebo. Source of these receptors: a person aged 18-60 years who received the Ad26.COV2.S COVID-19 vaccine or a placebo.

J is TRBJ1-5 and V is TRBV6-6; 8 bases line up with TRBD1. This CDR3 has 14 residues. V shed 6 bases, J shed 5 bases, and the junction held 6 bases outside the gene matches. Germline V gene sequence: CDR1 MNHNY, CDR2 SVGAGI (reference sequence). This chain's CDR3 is CASRPGGEYQPQHF. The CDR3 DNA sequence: TGTGCCAGCAGGCCAGGGGGCGAGTATCAGCCCCAGCATTTT.

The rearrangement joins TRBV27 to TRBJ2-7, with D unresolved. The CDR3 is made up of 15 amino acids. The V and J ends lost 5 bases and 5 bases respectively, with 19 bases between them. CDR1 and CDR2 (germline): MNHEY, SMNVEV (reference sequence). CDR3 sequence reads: CASSGVGSSLDEQYF. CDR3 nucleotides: TGTGCCAGCAGTGGGGTGGGATCCTCCTTGGACGAGCAGTACTTC.

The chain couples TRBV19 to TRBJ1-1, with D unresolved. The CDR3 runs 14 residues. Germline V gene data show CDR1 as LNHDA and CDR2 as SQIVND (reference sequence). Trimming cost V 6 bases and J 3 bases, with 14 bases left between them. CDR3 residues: CASRQHLVDTEAFF. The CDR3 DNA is TGTGCCAGTAGACAACATTTAGTGGACACTGAAGCTTTCTTT.

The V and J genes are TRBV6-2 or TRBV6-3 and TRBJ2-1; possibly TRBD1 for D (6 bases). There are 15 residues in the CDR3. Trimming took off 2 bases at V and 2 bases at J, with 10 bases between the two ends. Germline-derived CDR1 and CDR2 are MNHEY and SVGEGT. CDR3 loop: CASSYRDKAYNEQFF. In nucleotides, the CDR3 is TGTGCCAGCAGTTACCGGGACAAGGCCTACAATGAGCAGTTCTTC.

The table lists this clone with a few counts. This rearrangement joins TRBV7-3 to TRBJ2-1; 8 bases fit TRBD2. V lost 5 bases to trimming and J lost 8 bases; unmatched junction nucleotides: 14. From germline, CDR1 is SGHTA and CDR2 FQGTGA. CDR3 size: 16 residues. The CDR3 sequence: CASSHGGGTRVHEQFF. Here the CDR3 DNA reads TGTGCCAGCAGCCATGGGGGCGGGACTAGGGTCCATGAGCAGTTCTTC. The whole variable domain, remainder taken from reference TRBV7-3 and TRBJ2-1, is GAGVSQTPSNKVTEKGKYVELRCDPISGHTALYWYRQSLGQGPEFLIYFQGTGAADDSGLPNDRFFAVRPEGSVSTLKIQRTERGDSAVYLCASSHGGGTRVHEQFFGPGTRLTVL.

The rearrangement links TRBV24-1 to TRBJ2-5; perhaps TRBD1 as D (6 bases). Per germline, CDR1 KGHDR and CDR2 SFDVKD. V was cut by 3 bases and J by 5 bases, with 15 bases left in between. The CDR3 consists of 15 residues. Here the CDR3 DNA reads TGTGCCACCAGTGATCCACTGGAGACAGGCGAGACCCAGTACTTC. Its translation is CATSDPLETGETQYF.

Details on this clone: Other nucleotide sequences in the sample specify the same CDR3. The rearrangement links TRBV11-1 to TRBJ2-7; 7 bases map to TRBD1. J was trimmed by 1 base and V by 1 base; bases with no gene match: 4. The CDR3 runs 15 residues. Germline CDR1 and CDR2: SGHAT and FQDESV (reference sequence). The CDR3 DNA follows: TGTGCCAGCAGCTTAGTAGGGGACAGTTCCTACGAGCAGTACTTC. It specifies CASSLVGDSSYEQYF.

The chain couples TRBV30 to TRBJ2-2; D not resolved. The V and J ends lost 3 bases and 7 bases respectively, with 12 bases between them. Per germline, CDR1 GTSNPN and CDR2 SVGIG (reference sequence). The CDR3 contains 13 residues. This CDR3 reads CAWSGSFYGELFF. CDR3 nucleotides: TGTGCCTGGAGCGGTAGCTTTTACGGGGAGCTGTTTTTT.

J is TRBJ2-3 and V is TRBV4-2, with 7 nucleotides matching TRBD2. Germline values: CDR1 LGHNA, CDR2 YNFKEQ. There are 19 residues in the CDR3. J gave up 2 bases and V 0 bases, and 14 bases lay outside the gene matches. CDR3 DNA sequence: TGTGCCAGCAGCCAAGACGTATCTGGCGGGAGCGGGGACACAGATACGCAGTATTTT. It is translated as CASSQDVSGGSGDTDTQYF.